This T cell receptor (beta chain) was obtained from a study of blood T cell repertoires in COVID-19. Study details: The United States, Italy and Spain were the sources of the acute and convalescent COVID-19 samples.

Original processing methods: Researchers report that nucleated cell counts were estimated from reference gene primer amplification. Some clones are missing from TCRdb's copy, which holds only in-frame ones; the method was immunoSEQ multiplex PCR. From that table come the V and J calls and clone size; the DNA was used to work out D and trimming. The sample consists of approximately 260,000 clones, approximately 83% of them appearing once. The germline gives CDR1 LGHNT, CDR2 FRNRAP. The CDR3 has 11 residues. V gave up 7 bases and J gave up 5 bases, with 6 bases separating them. Enrollees, about 18 to 100 years old, lived in roughly 24 US areas. Cohort allocation depended upon clinical history that participants reported.

The specimen was PBMCs or T cells enriched from blood (not recorded which). The rearrangement links TRBV12-5 to TRBJ2-1, with D hard to call. The clonotype was recovered from a woman in her forties with acute COVID-19. DNA for the CDR3: TGTGCTAGTGTAGAAGACAATGAGCAGTTCTTC. Its translation: CASVEDNEQFF.